This TCR beta chain was found in a study of cytomegalovirus exposure and HLA in healthy donors (dated by TCRdb to 2016 to 2017). About the investigation overall: According to an earlier analysis of a few hundred of the donors, some 180 million T cells yielded roughly 100 million unique TCR beta sequences and 276 Gb of sequence data. The study aimed to test whether signatures of past pathogen exposure could be identified by cataloging public T cell receptors. Both class I and class II loci were covered by HLA typing, at four-digit resolution. Along with the roughly 700-subject first cohort, a separate validation cohort of over a hundred different subjects was used. An earlier analysis of approximately 630 of the donors applied high-throughput TCR beta sequencing to assess whether each TCR beta V gene segment acted as functional or pseudogenic. All discovery cohort repertoires had been generated using a single sequencing platform. Donor age, sex, ethnicity and CMV serostatus were compiled together with the repertoire data. A handful of DR-DQ haplotypes were handled as single units for association and clustering because linkage in the cohort was strong. An early release that covered several hundred HLA-typed donors contained 300 to 350 gigabases of sequencing data and about 84 million unique TCR sequences. To predict cytomegalovirus infection status, the study brought together high-throughput TCR immunosequencing, statistical association of individual TCRs with disease status, and machine learning. Of the roughly 400 genotyped donors, 81% fell in the genetic ancestry cluster associated with self-reported Caucasian donors. In a later genetic analysis, genome-wide SNP genotypes for about three fifths of the roughly 670 donors were used, and that subset was treated as a discovery cohort. A later analysis re-examined previously published TCR beta repertoires from more than 550 donors and added high-resolution HLA genotyping to investigate patterns of TCR occurrence. Using immunosequencing, the study profiled T cell repertoires from 666 subjects and related those repertoires to cytomegalovirus serostatus. Typing coverage varied by locus: roughly 620-630 donors for A, B, C, DRB1 and DQB1; roughly 510 for DQA1; around 610 for DPA1; more than 450 for DPB1. Among some 410 genotyped donors of the cohort, an average of approximately 240,000 unique TCR beta nucleotide sequences was sequenced per donor, of which about 18% were non-productive. The later analysis used no new phenotypic data to find candidate immune exposures, relying instead on TCR beta sequences and their occurrence across donors. What the authors observed across the whole study: In a later genetic analysis, fewer N-insertions in productive TCRs were reported among donors in an Asian-associated ancestry cluster than the 666-donor mean. Most CMV-associated TCR beta chains appeared to be HLA-restricted in a later analysis, and the HLA associations seemed to be driven largely by CMV exposure. The authors suggested that the approach could potentially be generalized to other disease states and immunological phenotypes. Broadly in line with IMGT annotations, most TCR beta V segments showed up in productive rearrangements about 87% or about 30% of the time in an earlier analysis of a few hundred of the donors. Specific HLA alleles were associated with around 18,000 TCR beta sequences at a false discovery rate of 0.05 in a later analysis. About 15 rarely observed V segments, including chromosome 9 orphons, were excluded from the earlier analysis of approximately 500 of the donors because counts were too low. Most TCR sequences were observed very rarely across donors, whereas some public TCRs were present in many individuals. Only TCR beta chains were sequenced in this cohort, and the absence of alpha or paired-chain data limited detectable features. The sequencing pipeline was judged likely to have produced a cluster of highly shared sequence variants as a technical artifact. Some IMGT-functional V segments, including TRBV6-2 and TRBV6-3, could not be distinguished by the 87-base-pair reads and were therefore excluded. In a later analysis, the rate of TCR association differed among HLA loci, with DRB1 alleles having the most associated TCRs and HLA-C alleles having the fewest. A further reported finding was that TCR beta sequences accurately predicted the HLA-A and HLA-B alleles for most subjects in the first cohort. Strong co-occurrence of HLA alleles, especially DR and DQ, made assigning TCR associations to individual alleles difficult. For the cohort, immune exposure information was limited to CMV serostatus. In a later analysis, several top co-occurrence clusters were reported to appear linked to parvovirus B19, influenza, CMV and Epstein-Barr virus. Presence/absence analyses assumed roughly uniform sequencing depth across donors, an assumption that may not hold. Because HLA typing was missing for some donors at each locus, association tests included only the typed subset. V-gene and J-gene trimming of TCR beta chains was associated with a missense DCLRE1C variant in a later genetic analysis, and the association was replicated in an independent cohort. Three of the identified cytomegalovirus-associated TCR beta chains were confirmed in vitro to be specific for cytomegalovirus antigens. The classifier was reported to diagnose cytomegalovirus status with high specificity and sensitivity in both the original cohort and the validation cohort. In a later analysis, HLA-associated TCR beta chains showed more clonal expansion and lower generation probabilities than non-associated chains that were equally common. A total of some 180 TCR beta chains were listed by the study as associated with cytomegalovirus. Correlated functional status among segregating V segments might reflect linkage disequilibrium, but an unknown experimental factor could not be ruled out.

Trimming accounts for 1 base at V and 6 bases at J, while the number of junction bases matched to no gene is 10. Taken from the germline V gene (reference sequence), the CDR1 and CDR2 loops are MNHEY and SMNVEV. The cysteine opens and the phenylalanine closes a CDR3 of 16 amino acids. CDR3 DNA is the only sequence kept; it has 48 bases, read in frame from the first base. Concerning this clone: It lacks a known antigen. No per-base quality is available; no much larger clone lies one base away.

Library preparation employed the immunoSEQ multiplex PCR assay. For the multiplex PCR, a mixture combining 60 forward primers for TCR Vbeta segments and 13 reverse primers for TCR Jbeta segments was used. The CDR3 region of rearranged TCR beta genes was amplified from genomic DNA with a multiplex PCR assay. On the Illumina HiSeq System, the amplified TCR beta libraries were sequenced as 87-base-pair reads. Processing in the source paper ran as follows. A later analysis counted about 82 million unique TCR beta chains across the 550 to 700 repertoires, and 9.5 million to 11 million of these chains were shared by at least two donors. Raw reads were error-corrected and collapsed into unique sequences by a nearest-neighbor algorithm in which closely related sequences were merged to remove PCR and sequencing errors. Alignment of CDR3 sequences to IMGT reference sequences was used to assign V, D and J gene segments. For a sequence to be retained, at least a six-nucleotide match to both a V gene segment and a J gene segment was required. Rearrangements were classified as productive when the CDR3 lacked stop codons and remained in frame with V and J, and all other rearrangements were classified as non-productive. CDR3 was defined according to IMGT convention as the region running from the second conserved V-encoded cysteine to the conserved J-encoded phenylalanine. The earlier analysis of a few hundred of the donors excluded any sequence lacking an unambiguous match to a single V gene segment. An earlier analysis of under 750 of the donors called V segments functional above 56.7% productive rearrangements and segregating when the between-donor standard deviation exceeded 5%. To diagnose cytomegalovirus status from the catalog of TCR beta chain sequences, a statistical classification framework was built. V and J gene assignment, in a later analysis, came from comparing TCR nucleotide sequences with IMGT/GENE-DB human TR gene sequences. The TCRdist pipeline was used in a later analysis to assign CDR3 sequences and most-parsimonious VDJ recombination scenarios. In a later analysis, each TCR beta chain was defined by its CDR3 amino acid sequence together with its V-gene family, and reads without a unique V-gene family were excluded. To address suspected cross-contamination and a sequencing artifact, a later analysis removed roughly 580 highly shared, low-generation-probability nucleotide sequences. In a later analysis, a clonal expansion index was calculated for each public chain from normalized within-repertoire ranks of inferred template counts. Generation probabilities in a later analysis came from a VDJ recombination model fitted to out-of-frame rearrangements, and those results were checked against IGoR. A later analysis scored TCR-TCR, TCR-HLA and TCR-CMV co-occurrence with hypergeometric tests, applying a repertoire-size bias correction to TCR pairs. To estimate false discovery rates, a later analysis permuted the HLA or CMV assignments 20 times. In a later analysis, co-occurring TCRs were grouped using DBSCAN, with TCRdist sequence similarity added in when clustering inside HLA-allele-positive subsets. Repertoires with fewer than 30,000 or more than 120,000 public chains, plus five repertoires with anomalous nucleotide sharing, were excluded from co-occurrence clustering. As stored in TCRdb, this immuneACCESS dataset retains in-frame rearrangements with V and J assigned. A fraction of the clones does not appear; measured against another copy, unresolved V genes explain less than half of the discrepancy, and the remainder lacks a known reason. D and trimming were read from the DNA, whereas the V and J calls and clone size are those reported in that table. The sample table shows 250,000 to 350,000 clones, and about nine tenths are seen once. Roughly 4% of the sample goes to the ten largest clones.

The cohort comprised several hundred healthy bone marrow donors. At the time of sampling, all cohort members were nominally healthy, though unrecorded immune exposures were likely present. The donor was CMV seropositive and was included in the group of 250 to 300 seropositive cohort members. Each donor provided a peripheral blood sample, and peripheral blood mononuclear cells were used for TCR beta sequencing. Genomic DNA extraction from the blood cell samples was performed with the Qiagen DNeasy Blood Extraction Kit. The chain joins TRBV27 to TRBJ2-7; the central 9 bases match TRBD2. The sequenced sample was PBMCs. The sequence came from a man aged 35-49 years in good health and CMV-seropositive. The CDR3 corresponds to CASSLWSGTSSGEQYF. The nucleotide sequence reads TGTGCCAGCAGTTTATGGTCAGGGACTAGCTCGGGCGAGCAGTACTTC.